The clone carrying this T cell receptor beta chain occurred a few times. The sample originates from a study of molecular identifiers for immune sequencing clone quantification. The J segment lost 7 bases and the V segment lost 3 bases, leaving 3 bases of the junction unmatched. This CDR3 spans 14 amino acids. Germline assignment: CDR1 MNHEY and CDR2 SMNVEV (reference sequence). Naive CD8 T cells were FACS-sorted by CD8+CD4-CCR7+CD45RA+ markers. Each CDR3 protein is one row after TCRdb ran MiXCR on the PCR reads. Of some 650,000 distinct CDR3 sequences in the sample, just under 20% were seen once. The sequencing sample was made of naive CD8+ T cells from blood, with Jurkat cell RNA spiked in. Subset specified: FACS-sorted CD8+CD4-CCR7+CD45RA+ naive T cells. This TCR came from a human donor in good health. Some libraries in this study had Jurkat cell RNA spiked in. This rearrangement joins TRBV27 to TRBJ2-1; 10 bases are a match to TRBD2. Written as DNA, the CDR3 is TGTGCCAGCAGTTTGGCTAGCGGGAGAAATGAGCAGTTCTTC. It is translated as CASSLASGRNEQFF.